The sequence of this T cell receptor beta chain was determined in a study of T cells in Graves' hyperthyroidism and ophthalmopathy. A word on this clonotype: One end of the junction fails to match germline, which may point to a read error.

CDR1 and CDR2 (germline): KGHSH, LQKENI. This CDR3 contains 13 residues. Patients aged 18 to 65 had newly diagnosed hyperthyroidism lasting under 2 months. Roughly 9.1 ml of fresh peripheral blood supplied the PBMCs. Regions amplified from RNA transcripts were the TCR beta CDR3 regions. In the first-round RT-PCR of the TCR CDR3, the HTBI primer set was used. One entry per CDR3 protein, called by TCRdb with MiXCR from the multiplex PCR reads. The table shows fewer than 200,000 distinct CDR3 sequences, with just under 9.5% occurring only once. This receptor was obtained from a young woman with Graves' hyperthyroidism that later progressed to Graves' ophthalmopathy. The genes are TRBV18 and TRBJ1-2; 8 nucleotides match TRBD1. Source material: blood. The CDR3 bases are TGTGCCAGCTCATCCGGACAGGGATATGGCTGCACCTTC. Protein product: CASSSGQGYGCTF.